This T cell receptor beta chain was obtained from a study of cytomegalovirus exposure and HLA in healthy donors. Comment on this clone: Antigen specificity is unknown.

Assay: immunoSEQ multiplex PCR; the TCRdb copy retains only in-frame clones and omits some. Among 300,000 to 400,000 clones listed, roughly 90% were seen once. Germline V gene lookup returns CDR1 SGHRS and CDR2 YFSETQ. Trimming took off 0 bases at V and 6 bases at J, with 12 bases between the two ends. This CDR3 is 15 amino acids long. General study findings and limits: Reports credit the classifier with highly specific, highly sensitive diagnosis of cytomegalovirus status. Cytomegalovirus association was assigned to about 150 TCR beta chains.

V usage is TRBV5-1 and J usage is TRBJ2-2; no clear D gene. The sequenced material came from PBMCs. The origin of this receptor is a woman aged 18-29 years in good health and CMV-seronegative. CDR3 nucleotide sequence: TGCGCCAGCAGCTTGGACATCGGCCGGGCCGGGGAGCTGTTTTTT. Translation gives CASSLDIGRAGELFF.